Presented here are 23 T cell receptor beta chains from one specimen sequenced in a study of breast tumors, draining lymph nodes, adjacent tissues. Via MiXCR, TCRdb re-called the multiplex PCR reads, giving one row per CDR3 protein. The sample holds tens of thousands of distinct CDR3 sequences, approximately 29% seen once. The lymph nodes were axillary draining lymph nodes from breast cancer patients. The sample taken for sequencing was axillary lymph node tissue. These receptors originate from a female donor with breast cancer. Some clones in this sample may be carry-over from other donors' samples.

This clonotype was seen a handful of times. This sequence may be a read error, since a much larger clone differs from it by one base. The chain combines TRBV10-3 with TRBJ2-5; TRBD1 matches at 7 bases. Germline V CDR1 and CDR2: ENHRY, SYGVKD. The ends lost 10 bases at V and 1 base at J; junction bases unmatched: 18. The CDR3 consists of 17 residues. Here the CDR3 reads CATKQHQGVLAQETQYF. The CDR3 DNA reads as TGTGCCACCAAACAACACCAGGGGGTTCTGGCCCAAGAGACCCAGTACTTC.

This clonotype was seen ten or more times. The chain carries TRBV5-6 and TRBJ2-7; a possible D gene is TRBD1 (5 bases). Germline assignment: CDR1 SGHDT and CDR2 YYEEEE. The CDR3 length is 15 residues. With 3 bases removed from V and 3 bases from J, the gap between germline ends came to 16 bases. This CDR3 reads CASSSGAVRGYEQYF. DNA for the CDR3: TGTGCCAGCAGCTCTGGGGCGGTTAGGGGCTACGAGCAGTACTTC.

In this sample, this clonotype turned up many times. The chain uses TRBV4-2 and TRBJ1-6, with D possibly being TRBD1 (5 bases). In germline, CDR1 is LGHNA, CDR2 YNFKEQ. The CDR3 runs to 15 residues. The V gene lost 1 base and the J gene lost 7 bases, with 11 bases spanning the gap. CDR3: CASSQAGKGNSPLHF. For the CDR3, the DNA is TGTGCCAGCAGCCAAGCAGGGAAGGGCAATTCACCCCTCCACTTT.

Concerning this clonotype itself: A much larger clone differs from this one at a single base, so this may be a read error. The conserved final phenylalanine or tryptophan is absent from the CDR3, which likely points to a read error. V is TRBV7-9 and J is TRBJ1-2; D is possibly TRBD1 (5 bases). The CDR3 covers 14 residues. The germline gives CDR1 SEHNR, CDR2 FQNEAQ (reference sequence). V gave up 1 base and J gave up 4 bases, with 10 bases separating them. In DNA, the CDR3 is TGTGCCAGCAGCTTAGGGGCAGGGAGCTATGGCTACACCCTC. Translation gives CASSLGAGSYGYTL.

Many counts were recorded for this clonotype. The chain recombines TRBV20-1 with TRBJ2-7, with D possibly matching TRBD2 (5 bases). CDR3 size: 12 residues. The germline gives CDR1 DFQATT, CDR2 SNEGSKA (reference sequence). V lost 5 bases to trimming and J lost 5 bases, with 13 bases between them. In DNA form, the CDR3 reads TGCAGTGCTCCCCCACTAGGTCACGAGCAGTACTTC. Translating it yields CSAPPLGHEQYF.

On this clonotype itself: The conserved phenylalanine or tryptophan normally closing the CDR3 is absent here, so this likely arose from a read error. The DNA is omitted, as the CDR3 cannot be located on it reliably, and the CDR3 follows TCRdb's listing. V and J are TRBV4-1 and TRBJ1-3. The length of the CDR3 is 8 amino acids, counting both ends. In germline, CDR1 is MGHRA, CDR2 YSYEKL. CDR3 residues: CASRGDKT.

This clonotype was recorded at least ten times. At one of its ends the junction is not consistent with the germline gene, which may arise from a read error. The chain employs TRBV20-1 and TRBJ2-4; no firm D call. Germline V gene lookup returns CDR1 DFQATT and CDR2 SNEGSKA (reference sequence). The CDR3 is 11 amino acids. The CDR3 region is CSATRVGIQSF. DNA for the CDR3: TGCAGTGCTACGCGTGTTGGCATTCAGTCCTTC.

This clonotype appeared many times. The chain joins TRBV9 to TRBJ2-1; D perhaps matches TRBD2 (7 bases). Between the trimmed V and J ends, which lost 3 bases and 4 bases, there was a span of 20 bases. Germline V gene lookup returns CDR1 SGDLS and CDR2 YYNGEE. The CDR3 extends over 17 amino acids. The CDR3 coding sequence is TGTGCCAGCAGCGAGGGGGGGGCCGTCGGGCAGTACAATGAGCAGTTCTTC. Protein product: CASSEGGAVGQYNEQFF.

This clonotype was seen more than once but under ten times. The chain links TRBV30 to TRBJ2-5, with D unresolved. Germline CDR1 GTSNPN, CDR2 SVGIG (reference sequence). V was shortened by 3 bases and J by 8 bases, with 19 bases between the two germline ends. The CDR3 runs 14 residues. CDR3 coding DNA: TGTGCCTGGAGCGGTCACGGTCGTGGGCTTACCCAGTACTTC. Encoded protein: CAWSGHGRGLTQYF. The full variable domain, in which reference TRBV30 and TRBJ2-5 provide the parts outside the CDR3, is SQTIHQWPATLVQPVGSPLSLECTVEGTSNPNLYWYRQAAGRGLQLLFYSVGIGQISSEVPQNLSASRPQDRQFILSSKKLLLSDSGFYLCAWSGHGRGLTQYFGPGTRLLVL.

Ten or more counts support this clonotype. This chain joins TRBV4-2 and TRBJ2-3; a weak D match, TRBD2 (5 bases). The CDR3 consists of 15 residues. Germline V gives CDR1 LGHNA, CDR2 YNFKEQ. V was shortened by 4 bases and J by 3 bases, with 14 bases between the two germline ends. This chain's CDR3 is CASSLSGIGTDTQYF. The DNA for the CDR3 is TGTGCCAGCAGCCTCTCCGGGATCGGGACAGATACGCAGTATTTT.

This clonotype was counted a few times. V gene TRBV9 combines with J gene TRBJ2-1, with 11 bases aligning to TRBD2. The trim removed 7 bases at V and 5 bases at J, leaving 8 bases unmatched. This CDR3 has 15 amino acids. Germline V lookup: CDR1 SGDLS, CDR2 YYNGEE. CDR3 nucleotides: TGTGCCAGCTCCCGGGGGGGACTAGCGGACAATGAGCAGTTCTTC. It codes for CASSRGGLADNEQFF.

This clonotype has a count of ten or more. The V and J genes are TRBV6-2 or TRBV6-3 and TRBJ2-3; 11 bases are shared with TRBD2. This CDR3 is built from 13 residues. With V trimmed by 6 bases and J by 6 bases, 2 bases remained unmatched. The V gene's germline CDR1 is MNHEY and CDR2 SVGEGT. This CDR3 reads CASRLAGVDTQYF. CDR3 sequence (DNA): TGTGCCAGCAGACTAGCGGGAGTGGATACGCAGTATTTT.

This clonotype was detected ten times or more. This sequence joins TRBV27 and TRBJ2-1; TRBD1 might be the D (6 bases). This CDR3 spans 13 amino acids. V was trimmed by 4 bases and J by 12 bases, leaving 16 bases between them. Germline lookup yields CDR1 MNHEY and CDR2 SMNVEV (reference sequence). Written as DNA, the CDR3 is TGTGCCAGCAGTTCCTCACAGGGCTTGGTGCAGTTCTTC. It translates to CASSSSQGLVQFF.

The genes are TRBV29-1 and TRBJ1-2; 8 nucleotides line up with TRBD1. Germline values: CDR1 SQVTM, CDR2 ANQGSEA. V shed 7 bases, J shed 6 bases, and the junction held 10 bases outside the gene matches. The CDR3 is 13 residues long. The CDR3 DNA reads as TGCAGCGATCGACGGACAGGGAGCAATGGCTACACCTTC. Amino acid sequence: CSDRRTGSNGYTF.

In this sample, this clonotype turned up many times. A clone one base away is much larger, so this may be a read error. This sequence joins TRBV11-2 and TRBJ1-6; D call uncertain. Germline V CDR1 and CDR2: SGHAT, FQNNGV. The CDR3 extends over 16 amino acids. The germline V and J ends were trimmed by 1 base and 4 bases, with 11 bases remaining between them. The CDR3: CASSLGDRAYNSPLHF. CDR3 sequence (DNA): TGTGCCAGCAGCTTAGGTGATCGGGCGTATAATTCACCCCTCCACTTT.

There are a few counts of this clonotype. The chain joins TRBV7-8 to TRBJ1-1; D gene uncertain. The V gene's germline CDR1 is SGHVS and CDR2 FQNEAQ. The CDR3 contains 14 residues. V was pared by 5 bases and J by 2 bases, with 12 bases between. CDR3 protein: CASSPWLGNTEAFF. CDR3 DNA sequence: TGTGCCAGCAGCCCCTGGCTGGGCAACACTGAAGCTTTCTTT. The variable domain in full, with the rest retrieved from reference TRBV7-8 and TRBJ1-1, is GAGVSQSPRYKVAKRGQDVALRCDPISGHVSLFWYQQALGQGPEFLTYFQNEAQLDKSGLPSDRFFAERPEGSVSTLKIQRTQQEDSAVYLCASSPWLGNTEAFFGQGTRLTVV.

This clonotype was detected a few times. The rearrangement joins TRBV18 to TRBJ1-1; TRBD1 aligns across 10 bases. V dropped 4 bases and J dropped 4; count of bases not matched to a gene: 9. The CDR3 length is 16 residues. CDR1 KGHSH and CDR2 LQKENI come from the germline V gene. CDR3 sequence: CASSLPPGQGTTEAFF. In DNA, the CDR3 is TGTGCCAGCTCACTCCCCCCGGGACAGGGGACCACTGAAGCTTTCTTT.

The rearrangement links TRBV7-3 to TRBJ2-3, with 7 bases that match TRBD1. Germline V gives CDR1 SGHTA, CDR2 FQGTGA. Trimming cost V 1 base and J 3 bases; bases outside gene matches: 7. CDR3 length: 16 amino acids. CDR3 in amino acids: CASSLRDRDSTDTQYF. The CDR3 nucleotides are TGTGCCAGCAGCTTAAGGGACAGAGATTCGACAGATACGCAGTATTTT.

There are many counts of this clonotype. The J gene is TRBJ2-7, the V gene TRBV5-1; TRBD1 agrees at 10 bases. V gave up 4 bases and J gave up 6 bases; unmatched junction bases: 10. Germline-derived CDR1 and CDR2 are SGHRS and YFSETQ. This CDR3 is built from 15 residues. The CDR3 coding sequence is TGCGCCAGCAGCGACACCGGGACAGGGGTGGGCGAGCAGTACTTC. Protein sequence: CASSDTGTGVGEQYF.

This clonotype was counted many times. The CDR3 DNA is TGTGCCAGCATCGGTAGCGGGAGTATATCCGGGGAGCTGTTTTTT. This sequence encodes CASIGSGSISGELFF. The chain links TRBV2 to TRBJ2-2; 9 bases match TRBD2. Germline V gene lookup returns CDR1 SNHLY and CDR2 FYNNEI. This CDR3 spans 15 amino acids. Germline trimming cut 7 bases from V and 6 bases from J; bases unmatched to any gene: 9.

The CDR3 loop is CASSHFGTDTGELFF. CDR3 DNA sequence: TGTGCCAGCAGTCACTTCGGGACAGACACCGGGGAGCTGTTTTTT. The rearrangement joins TRBV6-2 or TRBV6-3 to TRBJ2-2; 7 positions match TRBD1. CDR3 length: 15 amino acids. Germline CDR1 MNHEY, CDR2 SVGEGT. V dropped 5 bases and J dropped 3; count of bases not matched to a gene: 6.

This clonotype was detected ten times or more. The chain joins TRBV11-1 to TRBJ2-1; 11 nucleotides align to TRBD2. Per germline, CDR1 SGHAT and CDR2 FQDESV (reference sequence). V dropped 6 bases and J dropped 8; count of bases not matched to a gene: 9. CDR3 length: 15 amino acids. CDR3 protein: CASRQLAGVPYEQFF. CDR3 DNA sequence: TGTGCCAGCAGACAACTAGCGGGAGTGCCTTATGAGCAGTTCTTC.

This clonotype was found many times. The gene calls are TRBV5-1 and TRBJ2-7; 8 nucleotides agree with TRBD1. The CDR3 consists of 14 residues. J lost 4 bases, V lost 5 bases, and 8 bases had no gene match. Germline V gene sequence: CDR1 SGHRS, CDR2 YFSETQ. The CDR3 DNA is TGCGCCAGCAGAACCGGGACAGGAGATTACGAGCAGTACTTC. Translating gives CASRTGTGDYEQYF.